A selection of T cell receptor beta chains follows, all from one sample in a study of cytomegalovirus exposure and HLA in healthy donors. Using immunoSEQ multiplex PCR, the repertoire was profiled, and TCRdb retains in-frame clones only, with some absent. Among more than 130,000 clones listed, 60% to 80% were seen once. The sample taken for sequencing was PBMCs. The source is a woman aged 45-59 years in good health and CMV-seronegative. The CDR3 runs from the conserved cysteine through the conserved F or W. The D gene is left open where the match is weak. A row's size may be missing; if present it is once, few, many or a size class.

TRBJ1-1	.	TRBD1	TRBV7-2	TGTGCCAGCAGCCCTCGACAGGGGTCGAACACTGAAGCTTTCTTT	CASSPRQGSNTEAFF
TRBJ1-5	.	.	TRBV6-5	TGTGCCAGCAGTTCACCCCAGCATTTT	CASSSPQHF
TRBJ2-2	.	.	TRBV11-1	TGTGCCAGCAGCTTGGATACGGGGTCGAACACCGGGGAGCTGTTTTTT	CASSLDTGSNTGELFF
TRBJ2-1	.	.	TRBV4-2	TGTGCCAGCAGCCAAGATCCCGACTCTAGGAATGAGCAGTTCTTC	CASSQDPDSRNEQFF
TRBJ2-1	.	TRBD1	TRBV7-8	TGTGCCAGCAGGAGAGACAGGGTCTTCTACAATGAGCAGTTCTTC	CASRRDRVFYNEQFF
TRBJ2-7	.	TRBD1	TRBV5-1	TGCGCCAGCAGCCAGACCGGGACAGTGGAGCAGTACTTC	CASSQTGTVEQYF
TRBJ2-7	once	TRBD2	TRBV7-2	TGTGCCAGCAGCTACGAGACTAGCGGGGGGGCTTACGAGCAGTACTTC	CASSYETSGGAYEQYF
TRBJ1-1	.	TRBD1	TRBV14	TGTGCCAGCAGCCGGACAGGGCGCGGCACTGAAGCTTTCTTT	CASSRTGRGTEAFF
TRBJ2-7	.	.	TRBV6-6	TGTGCCAGCAGTTACTCGACAGCCTCCTACGAGCAGTACTTC	CASSYSTASYEQYF
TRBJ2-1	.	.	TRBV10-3	TGTGCCATCAGTGAGCCCCCAACAGGGTCCCCCTACATTTCCTACAATGAGCAGTTCTTC	CAISEPPTGSPYISYNEQFF
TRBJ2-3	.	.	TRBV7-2	TGTGCCAGCAGTACTACCGGGTATACGCAGTATTTT	CASSTTGYTQYF
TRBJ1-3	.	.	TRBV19	TGTGCCAGTCAGATTACCTCTGGAAACACCATATATTTT	CASQITSGNTIYF
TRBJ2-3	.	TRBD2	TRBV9	TGTGCCAGCAGCCAACCCTGGAATCCTAGCGGGCCGAGCACAGATACGCAGTATTTT	CASSQPWNPSGPSTDTQYF
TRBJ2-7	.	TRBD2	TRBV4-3	TGCGCCAGCAGCCAAGAGACCCGGGAGGACTACGAGCAGTACTTC	CASSQETREDYEQYF
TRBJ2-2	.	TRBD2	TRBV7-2	TGTGCCAGCAGCCTTCCCGGTAGGACTAGCAGAAACACCGGGGAGCTGTTTTTT	CASSLPGRTSRNTGELFF
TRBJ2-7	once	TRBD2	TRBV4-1	TGCGCCAGCAGCCAAGGACTAGCGGGGGGATACGAGCAGTACTTC	CASSQGLAGGYEQYF
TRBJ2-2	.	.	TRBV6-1	TGTGCCAGCAGTGAACTACGCAGGGTAAAAACCGGGGAGCTGTTTTTT	CASSELRRVKTGELFF
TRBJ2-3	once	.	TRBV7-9	TGTTCCAGCCGGGGCACAGATACGCAGTATTTT	CSSRGTDTQYF
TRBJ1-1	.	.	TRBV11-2	TGTGCCAGCAGCTTCTTGCGGGGAGGGAACACTGAAGCTTTCTTT	CASSFLRGGNTEAFF
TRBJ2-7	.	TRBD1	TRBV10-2	TGCGCCAGCAGAACAGGGGAGCAAAACGAGCAGTACTTC	CASRTGEQNEQYF
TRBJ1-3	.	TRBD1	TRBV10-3	TGTGCCATCAACACAGGGGGCTCTGGAAACACCATATATTTT	CAINTGGSGNTIYF
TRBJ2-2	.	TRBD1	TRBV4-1	TGCGCCAGCAGCCAATCGACAGGGGGCGCGGGTCCCGGGGAGCTGTTTTTT	CASSQSTGGAGPGELFF
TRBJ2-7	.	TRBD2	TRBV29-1	TGCAGCGTAGCCGGGGGGGTGAGGAACGAGCAGTACTTC	CSVAGGVRNEQYF
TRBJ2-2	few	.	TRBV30	TGTGCCTGGGTCTGGGCCTCTAACACCGGGGAGCTGTTTTTT	CAWVWASNTGELFF
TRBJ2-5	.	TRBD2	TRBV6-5	TGTGCCAGCAGTTACGGCGGGGGGTCACAAGAGACCCAGTACTTC	CASSYGGGSQETQYF
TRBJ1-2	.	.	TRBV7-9	TGTGCCAGCAGCTCAGCCGAAGAGGGTGGCTACACCTTC	CASSSAEEGGYTF
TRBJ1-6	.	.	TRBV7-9	TGTGCCAGCAGCTTAGGCCTGGGACTCAGCTCTAATTCACCCCTCCACTTT	CASSLGLGLSSNSPLHF
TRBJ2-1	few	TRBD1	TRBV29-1	TGCAGCGTAGCTACAGGGGTAAATGAGCAGTTCTTC	CSVATGVNEQFF
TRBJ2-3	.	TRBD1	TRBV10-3	TGTGCCATCAGTGTTCCCCGGGACAGGGGAGAGGCAGATACGCAGTATTTT	CAISVPRDRGEADTQYF
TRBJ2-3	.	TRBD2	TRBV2	TGTGCCAGCAGGGGGGCTAGCGGGGGCACAGATACGCAGTATTTT	CASRGASGGTDTQYF
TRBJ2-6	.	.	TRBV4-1	TGCGCCAGCAGCCAAGGGCAGGGAGGGGGCTCTGGGGCCAACGTCCTGACTTTC	CASSQGQGGGSGANVLTF
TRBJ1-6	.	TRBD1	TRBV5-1	TGCGCCAGCACCTCGGGACAGGGTTCTAATTCACCCCTCCACTTT	CASTSGQGSNSPLHF
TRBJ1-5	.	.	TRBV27	TGTGCCAGCAGACCGGGGGGGGGAAAGAATCAGCCCCAGCATTTT	CASRPGGGKNQPQHF